The 31 T cell receptor beta chains below come from one sample, sequenced in a study of tumor-infiltrating lymphocytes in oesophageal squamous cell carcinoma. TCRdb redid the calling of the PCR reads with MiXCR, one entry per CDR3 protein. The sample has around 18,000 distinct CDR3 sequences, about 40% seen once. Sequencing was carried out using esophageal tumor tissue. The source is a male donor with esophageal squamous cell carcinoma.

The V and J genes are TRBV7-8 and TRBJ1-2; D is unresolved. CDR3 size: 15 residues. V was trimmed by 5 bases and J by 7 bases, leaving 20 bases between them. In germline, CDR1 is SGHVS, CDR2 FQNEAQ. The CDR3 is CASSDSQTLLGGYTF. The CDR3 nucleotides read TGTGCCAGCAGCGACTCTCAGACCCTACTGGGTGGCTACACCTTC.

This clonotype has only one observation. The CDR3 DNA reads as TGTGCCACCAGCAGAGTGGCGGGAGGGATGTGGGTCAAAAACATTCAGTACTTC. This encodes CATSRVAGGMWVKNIQYF. The gene calls are TRBV15 and TRBJ2-4; 9 bases align to TRBD2. The V gene's germline CDR1 is LNHNV and CDR2 YYDKDF (reference sequence). V lost 1 base to trimming and J lost 3 bases; unmatched junction nucleotides: 10. This CDR3 is 18 amino acids long.

A remark on this clonotype: A junction boundary mismatches the germline segment, possibly from a read error. This sequence joins TRBV7-7 and TRBJ2-7; D remains unclear. The CDR3 consists of 13 residues. Germline CDR1 reads SSHAT; CDR2 reads FNYEAQ (reference sequence). CDR3 amino acids: CASSREVSYEQYF. The CDR3 region has the DNA TGTGCTAGCAGCCGCGAGGTCTCCTACGAGCAGTACTTC.

J is TRBJ1-4 and V is TRBV7-3; no clear D. The J call may be wrong; the DNA end is better matched by TRBJ1-5. This CDR3 is built from 17 residues. In germline, CDR1 is SGHTA, CDR2 FQGTGA. CDR3 DNA: TGTGCCAGCAGCTTTCTTGGGCTCCCTTATAGCAATCAGCCCCAGCATTTT. This codes for CASSFLGLPYSNQPQHF.

This rearrangement joins TRBV6-2 or TRBV6-3 to TRBJ1-4; D remains ambiguous. The CDR3 contains 12 residues. V dropped 3 bases and J dropped 8 bases, with 7 bases sitting between them. Germline values: CDR1 MNHEY, CDR2 SVGEGT. The CDR3 loop reads CASSYEEEKLFF. As DNA, the CDR3 is TGTGCCAGCAGTTATGAAGAAGAAAAACTGTTTTTT.

CDR3 nucleotide sequence: TGTGCCAGCAGCCGACTAGCTCAGAAAGGTGATACGCAGTATTTT. The encoded protein is CASSRLAQKGDTQYF. The chain has TRBV7-2 and TRBJ2-3; the match to TRBD2 covers 7 bases. The CDR3 loop spans 15 amino acids. Looked up from germline, CDR1 is SGHTA and CDR2 is FQGNSA. J was trimmed by 6 bases and V by 5 bases; bases with no gene match: 11.

The chain carries TRBV6-1 and TRBJ2-7; D is undetermined. The J call may be wrong; the DNA end is better matched by TRBJ1-2. CDR3 length: 15 amino acids. Germline assignment: CDR1 MNHNS and CDR2 SASEGT. CDR3: CASSEYGWTNYGYTF. Here the CDR3 DNA reads TGTGCCAGCAGTGAATACGGGTGGACGAACTATGGCTACACCTTC.

This clonotype was detected only once. The chain employs TRBV11-2 and TRBJ2-3; the match to TRBD1 covers 7 bases. The J call may be incorrect, as the DNA end agrees better with TRBJ1-5. Germline V lookup: CDR1 SGHAT, CDR2 FQNNGV. The length of the CDR3 is 18 residues. The CDR3, as DNA: TGTGCCAGCAGCTTAGATCCTGCGTCGGCAGGGGGTAGTCAGCCCCAGCATTTT. Its translation: CASSLDPASAGGSQPQHF.

The chain joins TRBV7-9 to TRBJ2-1; 11 bases agree with TRBD2. The CDR3 consists of 17 residues. With 4 bases clipped from V and 4 bases from J, the junction kept 9 bases outside the gene matches. Germline V gives CDR1 SEHNR, CDR2 FQNEAQ (reference sequence). The CDR3 nucleotides are TGTGCCAGCAGCTCCCTGGGGCTAGCGGGAGGTTACAATGAGCAGTTCTTC. Translated: CASSSLGLAGGYNEQFF.

At least ten counts were recorded for this clonotype. The chain has TRBV6-1 and TRBJ1-4, with 12 bases lining up with TRBD1. The CDR3 runs to 15 residues. V dropped 6 bases and J dropped 5; count of bases not matched to a gene: 4. Per the germline V gene, CDR1 is MNHNS and CDR2 is SASEGT. This chain's CDR3 is CASRIGTGGNEKLFF. CDR3 DNA: TGTGCCAGCAGGATCGGGACAGGGGGCAATGAAAAACTGTTTTTT.

The rearrangement uses TRBV13 and TRBJ2-3; TRBD2 agrees at 7 bases. The CDR3 sequence is 17 residues long. The J segment lost 3 bases and the V segment lost 6 bases, leaving 15 bases of the junction unmatched. Germline V gene data show CDR1 as PRHDT and CDR2 as FYEKMQ (reference sequence). The CDR3 nucleotides are TGTGCCAGCAGGTCCCTGAAGGGGCAGCGGGAAACAGATACGCAGTATTTT. Encoded protein: CASRSLKGQRETDTQYF.

In this sample, this clonotype is medium-sized (0.01 to 0.1%). The V call is TRBV7-9, the J call TRBJ2-3, with D maybe TRBD2 (6 bases). The CDR3 totals 16 residues. Per germline, CDR1 SEHNR and CDR2 FQNEAQ (reference sequence). Trimming stripped 1 base from V and 4 bases from J, with 15 bases between. This chain's CDR3 is CASSLGVGGGADTQYF. CDR3 DNA: TGTGCCAGCAGCTTAGGTGTGGGAGGAGGCGCAGATACGCAGTATTTT.

The chain couples TRBV3-1 to TRBJ1-2; possible D gene TRBD1, 5 bases. Per the germline V gene, CDR1 is LGHDT and CDR2 is YNNKEL (reference sequence). The CDR3 sequence is 12 residues long. Deletions cut 8 bases from V and 2 bases from J, with 9 bases between. This CDR3 is CASGGPNYGYTF. The DNA of the CDR3 is TGTGCCAGCGGGGGTCCCAACTATGGCTACACCTTC.

This clonotype turned up a few times. The genes are TRBV7-3 and TRBJ2-5; D is unresolved. Judging by the DNA end, TRBJ2-3 fits better; the J call may be wrong. The CDR3 contains 13 residues. Germline V CDR1 and CDR2: SGHTA, FQGTGA. The CDR3 loop reads CASSSVFGDTQYF. The CDR3 DNA reads as TGTGCCAGCAGCTCGGTTTTCGGGGATACGCAGTATTTT.

This clonotype has ten or more counts. The chain links TRBV12-5 to TRBJ2-2; 8 bases match TRBD1. J was trimmed by 4 bases and V by 3 bases; bases with no gene match: 10. The germline V gene has CDR1 LGHNT and CDR2 FRNRAP. CDR3 size: 17 residues. The CDR3: CASGFSRGQGGTGELFF. Here the CDR3 DNA reads TGTGCTAGTGGTTTTTCCCGAGGACAGGGAGGCACCGGGGAGCTGTTTTTT. The full variable domain, rest sourced from reference TRBV12-5 and TRBJ2-2, is DARVTQTPRHKVTEMGQEVTMRCQPILGHNTVFWYRQTMMQGLELLAYFRNRAPLDDSGMPKDRFSAEMPDATLATLKIQPSEPRDSAVYFCASGFSRGQGGTGELFFGEGSRLTVL.

This clonotype was counted a few times. The chain combines TRBV28 with TRBJ2-5, with 9 positions matching TRBD2. Germline V gives CDR1 MDHEN, CDR2 SYDVKM. CDR3 size: 10 residues. V lost 9 bases to trimming and J lost 9 bases; unmatched junction nucleotides: 2. CDR3 protein: CASSGSSQYF. The CDR3 region has the DNA TGTGCCAGTAGCGGGAGTTCCCAGTACTTC.

This clonotype was recorded at least ten times. This could be a read error, since a much larger clone is one nucleotide away. The rearrangement uses TRBV7-2 and TRBJ2-5; 9 bases are a match to TRBD1. This CDR3 spans 17 amino acids. Germline trimming cut 5 bases from V and 11 bases from J; bases unmatched to any gene: 21. Germline V gene lookup returns CDR1 SGHTA and CDR2 FQGNSA. CDR3 nucleotide sequence: TGTGCCAGCAGCCTTCCCACCGGGACAGGGAATTACAATGAGCAGTACTTC. Encoded protein: CASSLPTGTGNYNEQYF.

This rearrangement joins TRBV7-2 to TRBJ2-2; possible D gene TRBD1, 5 bases. V gave up 4 bases and J gave up 6 bases, with 15 bases separating them. Germline CDR1 and CDR2: SGHTA and FQGNSA. The CDR3 is 15 residues long. CDR3: CASSSLQGSSGELFF. The DNA for the CDR3 is TGTGCCAGCAGCTCCTTGCAGGGTAGTTCCGGGGAGCTGTTTTTT.

In its sample, this clonotype was seen many times. The J gene is TRBJ2-5, the V gene TRBV7-3; 8 bases are shared with TRBD2. Germline loops: CDR1 SGHTA, CDR2 FQGTGA. The CDR3 loop spans 16 amino acids. V was clipped by 5 bases and J by 11 bases; unmatched bases: 19. CDR3: CASSLEAGGRLSEQYF. CDR3 nucleotide sequence: TGTGCCAGCAGCCTGGAGGCGGGGGGCCGGCTCAGTGAGCAGTACTTC.

This clonotype occurred a few times. The chain combines TRBV5-3 with TRBJ1-1; D uncertain. TRBV5-3 is known as an ORF, though its function is uncertain. The CDR3 totals 13 residues. V dropped 5 bases and J dropped 4 bases, with 12 bases sitting between them. The CDR3 reads CARRYPLSTEAFF. The CDR3 DNA reads as TGTGCCAGAAGGTATCCCCTAAGCACTGAAGCTTTCTTT.

This clonotype was seen only a few times. The chain joins TRBV7-6 to TRBJ2-5; no clear D. The CDR3 has 14 residues. Trimming shortened V by 1 base and J by 4 bases, and 10 bases separated the two germline ends. Germline CDR1 SGHVS, CDR2 FNYEAQ. In nucleotides, the CDR3 is TGTGCCAGCAGCTTAGACTGGCTCGGAGAGACCCAGTACTTC. It yields the protein CASSLDWLGETQYF.

A note on this clonotype: It may be a read error: a sequence one base away is much more abundant. V is TRBV6-4 and J is TRBJ2-3; D possibly corresponds to TRBD1 (6 bases). V was clipped by 0 bases and J by 14 bases, with 18 bases between them. The germline gives CDR1 MRHNA, CDR2 SNTAGT. CDR3 length equals 14 residues. The CDR3 bases are TGTGCCAGCAGTGACTCTCGGGACACCGGGGAGCTGTATTTT. The encoded protein is CASSDSRDTGELYF.

Ten or more counts support this clonotype. The chain uses TRBV7-2 and TRBJ2-5, with 13 bases identical to TRBD2. The DNA end favors TRBJ2-1, so the J call may be wrong. Per the germline V gene, CDR1 is SGHTA and CDR2 is FQGNSA. The CDR3 contains 16 residues. The CDR3 coding sequence is TGTGCCAGCAGCTTGAAACTAGCGGGAGGGTTCAATGAGCAGTTCTTC. It encodes CASSLKLAGGFNEQFF.

This clonotype has ten or more counts. A much larger clone differs from this one at a single base, so this may be a read error. The chain links TRBV7-7 to TRBJ2-5; D may be TRBD2 (5 bases). This CDR3 spans 15 amino acids. Germline values: CDR1 SSHAT, CDR2 FNYEAQ (reference sequence). The chain's CDR3 is CASSLAYSRGDEQYF. As DNA, the CDR3 is TGTGCTAGCAGCTTAGCGTATTCCCGAGGCGATGAGCAGTACTTC.

There are many counts of this clonotype. V gene TRBV5-4 combines with J gene TRBJ2-6; 7 nucleotides align to TRBD1. The CDR3 totals 16 residues. V trimming: 4 bases; J trimming: 4 bases; junction bases outside the gene matches: 8. In germline, CDR1 is SGHNT, CDR2 YYREEE (reference sequence). CDR3: CASSVGGARGANVLTF. The CDR3 DNA reads as TGTGCCAGCAGCGTAGGGGGCGCGAGAGGGGCCAACGTCCTGACTTTC.

The rearrangement uses TRBV28 and TRBJ2-5, with 8 bases aligning to TRBD1. The DNA end lines up better with TRBJ2-7; the J call may be wrong. The V gene's germline CDR1 is MDHEN and CDR2 SYDVKM. This CDR3 contains 15 residues. The CDR3 DNA follows: TGTGCCAGCAGTTCCTCTTCAGGGGGCCCCTACGAGCAGTACTTC. It is translated as CASSSSSGGPYEQYF.

The rearrangement joins TRBV7-6 to TRBJ2-5, with a tentative D call TRBD1 (5 bases). The better agreement between TRBJ2-7 and the DNA end casts doubt on the J call. Germline CDR1 reads SGHVS; CDR2 reads FNYEAQ. The CDR3 consists of 13 residues. The CDR3 spells CASSVGHPYEQYF. The CDR3, as DNA: TGTGCCAGCAGCGTAGGACACCCCTACGAGCAGTACTTC.

This clonotype was found many times. This sequence joins TRBV24-1 and TRBJ2-1; 7 bases are shared with TRBD2. V was pared by 4 bases and J by 9 bases, with 14 bases of the junction left unmatched. Germline V gives CDR1 KGHDR, CDR2 SFDVKD. The CDR3 is 16 residues long. The CDR3 nucleotides read TGTGCCACCAGTGAACGGGAGCGGGATTACGTGGGTGAGCAGTTCTTC. It encodes CATSERERDYVGEQFF.

This rearrangement joins TRBV7-8 to TRBJ2-3; 8 nucleotides align to TRBD1. CDR1 SGHVS and CDR2 FQNEAQ come from the germline V gene. V dropped 1 base and J dropped 5; count of bases not matched to a gene: 8. CDR3 length equals 16 residues. CDR3 amino acids: CASSLGPRGQGDTQYF. The DNA for the CDR3 is TGTGCCAGCAGCTTAGGGCCCAGGGGGCAGGGAGATACGCAGTATTTT. The full variable domain, with the rest looked up from reference TRBV7-8 and TRBJ2-3, is GAGVSQSPRYKVAKRGQDVALRCDPISGHVSLFWYQQALGQGPEFLTYFQNEAQLDKSGLPSDRFFAERPEGSVSTLKIQRTQQEDSAVYLCASSLGPRGQGDTQYFGPGTRLTVL.

This clonotype was counted a single time. The conserved closing phenylalanine or tryptophan is absent in this CDR3, likely reflecting a read error. It is unclear where the CDR3 begins or ends on the DNA, so no DNA is shown, and the CDR3 is as TCRdb lists it. This rearrangement joins TRBV4-3 to TRBJ2-1; TRBD1, the D gene given by the table, was not confirmed from the DNA. CDR1 is LGHNA and CDR2 is YSLEER in the germline V gene. The CDR3 region is 16 residues in length, termini included. CDR3 residues: CASSQGQGAAALHFGN.

Note on this clonotype: The junction differs from germline at one of its ends, possibly a read error. The genes are TRBV11-1 and TRBJ2-7, with unresolved D. Looked up from germline, CDR1 is SGHAT and CDR2 is FQDESV (reference sequence). The CDR3 covers 12 residues. The CDR3: CASSLTDSPLHF. CDR3 nucleotides: TGTGCCAGCAGCTTGACGGATTCACCCCTCCACTTC.